This entry is about one TCR beta chain. This clonotype has ten or more counts. Its antigen is still unknown. No base-level quality is on record; no much larger clone is a single base apart. This sample is part of a study of T cells in Graves' hyperthyroidism and ophthalmopathy (dated by TCRdb to the late 2010s). Context from the whole study: Peripheral blood samples were taken at initial diagnosis, before any treatment was given. Following sampling, methimazole starting at 30 mg daily was given to hyperthyroidism patients, and high-dose intravenous methylprednisolone was given to ophthalmopathy patients. A discovery cohort of about 95 patients, 43 with Graves' ophthalmopathy and 57 with stable Graves' hyperthyroidism, was used to find distinguishing TCR V-J signatures. TCR Vbeta CDR3 sequencing of roughly 140 peripheral blood samples (about 45 ophthalmopathy, under 80 hyperthyroidism and roughly 17 progressor patients) is reported in the paper. The 100 or so discovery patients were randomly divided into training and test sets at a 7:3 ratio. An independent validation cohort of under 20 hyperthyroidism patients and approximately 16 patients who later progressed to ophthalmopathy tested prospective prediction of ophthalmopathy. In addition, the study compared T-cell repertoires in thyroid tissue and in blood from about six Graves' hyperthyroidism patients.

TCR beta CDR3 regions were amplified from RNA transcripts. A first-round RT-PCR of the TCR CDR3 used the HTBI primer set with the Qiagen OneStep RT-PCR kit. The libraries were constructed in a second round of multiplex PCR and then size-selected and purified. Paired-end sequencing of the libraries was performed with 100 bp reads on an Illumina HiSeq2000. The published analysis was carried out like this. SOAPnuke was used to process the raw data, removing reads that contained adapters or uncalled bases, had a mean Phred below 15, or lacked an exact match to the constant primer or identifier. COPE v1.2.5 was used to merge the high-quality paired reads, and each unique nucleotide sequence was defined as a clonotype. MiTCR v1.1 was used to align the clonotypes against IMGT TRBV, TRBD and TRBJ reference segments. The analysis included only V-J combinations with a frequency above 0.0001, which together covered about 99% of the repertoires. The TCS score was defined as the ratio of F50 (clonal expansion) to E x V (chaos), calculated using BLOSUM62-based TCRdist between CDR3 peptides within each V-J. Welch's t-statistics and random forest reduced around 550 V-J features to about 13, which were used in a naive Bayes classifier (R e1071). Using fastp trimming at Q25 and MiXCR clonotype assembly, TCRdb reanalyzed the public sequencing data and kept in-frame beta chains. Every CDR3 protein is listed once, alongside the most common genes and DNA of its rows. Clone size and V and J calls follow TCRdb, not the original study. For this sample the table gives roughly 580,000 distinct CDR3 sequences, of which about 14% were detected only once. Clones ranked in the top ten supply less than 6% of the sample.

Overall study outcomes, separate from this receptor: Sample size was not statistically predetermined, and blinding of investigators to group allocation was not performed. A model built on a 13 V-J signature distinguished ophthalmopathy from stable hyperthyroidism, reaching 85% to 90% sensitivity and 81% to 83% specificity in cross-validation and 80%/75% in testing. In validation, the model predicted progression to ophthalmopathy with approximately 70% sensitivity and 72.22% specificity, a median of 6.5 months before onset. Most expanded thyroid clonotypes (frequency above 0.001) were also detected in blood, suggesting blood repertoires may reflect thyroid immune responses.

Hyperthyroidism patients were aged 18 to 65 years and newly diagnosed, with disease duration of less than 2 months. Patients with uncontrolled infections, other autoimmune diseases, pregnancy or lactation were excluded. Diagnoses were established on the basis of clinical symptoms, serum thyroxine and TRAb, thyroid ultrasound, and orbital computed tomography. Blood from progressor patients was collected at the time of first diagnosis with hyperthyroidism, before any ophthalmopathy symptoms had appeared. Ficoll-Paque density gradient centrifugation was used to isolate PBMCs from approximately 10 ml of fresh peripheral blood. Patients classed as progressors first received a Graves' hyperthyroidism diagnosis and then went on to develop ophthalmopathy during follow-up. Trizol reagent was used to extract total RNA, and RNA quality was then checked on an Agilent 2100 Bioanalyzer. The clonotype originates from a woman aged 25 to 39 with Graves' hyperthyroidism that later progressed to Graves' ophthalmopathy. Sequencing was done on a sample of blood.

The sequenced DNA is TGTGCCAGCAGCTTCCAGGGCGGGGCCGGGGAGCTGTTTTTT. It translates as CASSFQGGAGELFF. The rearrangement combines TRBV7-3 with TRBJ2-2, with TRBD2 perhaps the D gene, on 6 matching bases. There are 14 amino acids in the CDR3, from cysteine to phenylalanine inclusive. Of the read, only the CDR3 DNA is kept; its 42 bases are in frame from base 1. Based on the germline V gene, the CDR1 and CDR2 sequences are SGHTA and FQGTGA. The trim is 3 bases for V and 6 bases for J, with a gap of 11 bases between the germline ends.